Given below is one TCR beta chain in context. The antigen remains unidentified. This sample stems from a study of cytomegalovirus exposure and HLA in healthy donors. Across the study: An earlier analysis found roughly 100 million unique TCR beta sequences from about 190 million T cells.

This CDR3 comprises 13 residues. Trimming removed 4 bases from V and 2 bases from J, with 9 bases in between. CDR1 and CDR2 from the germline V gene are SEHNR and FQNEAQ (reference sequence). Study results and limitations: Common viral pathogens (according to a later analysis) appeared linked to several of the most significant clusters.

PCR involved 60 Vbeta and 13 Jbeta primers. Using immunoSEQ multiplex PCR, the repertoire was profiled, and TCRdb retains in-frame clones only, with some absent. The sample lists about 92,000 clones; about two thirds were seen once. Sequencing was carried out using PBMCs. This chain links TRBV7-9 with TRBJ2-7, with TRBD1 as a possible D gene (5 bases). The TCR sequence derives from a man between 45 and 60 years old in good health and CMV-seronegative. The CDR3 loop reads CASSSTVAYEQYV. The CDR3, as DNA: TGTGCCAGCAGCTCGACAGTTGCCTACGAGCAGTACGTC.